A single sample gave rise to the 16 T cell receptor beta chains below, sequenced in a study of CD8 T cells in ankylosing spondylitis. Using its own MiXCR run on the 5' RACE reads, TCRdb lists one record per CDR3 protein. This sample has under 250,000 distinct CDR3 sequences, with 32% found just once. The specimen sequenced was blood, either unsorted or a sorted T cell fraction (not recorded which). Every receptor here comes from a male donor with ankylosing spondylitis or in good health (not recorded which).

The gene calls are TRBV7-3 and TRBJ2-7; no reliable D call. The CDR3 extends over 14 amino acids. The V and J ends lost 3 bases and 2 bases respectively, with 11 bases between them. CDR1 is SGHTA, CDR2 FQGTGA, per germline. CDR3 DNA: TGTGCCAGCAGCTTTATAAGAGAAACCTACGAGCAGTACTTC. Translating gives CASSFIRETYEQYF.

The rearrangement links TRBV7-9 to TRBJ2-7; D is perhaps TRBD2 (7 bases). V was cut by 4 bases and J by 7 bases, with 23 bases left in between. CDR1 and CDR2 (germline): SEHNR, FQNEAQ (reference sequence). This CDR3 has 16 residues. CDR3 in DNA: TGTGCCAGCAGCTCCACTGCGGGCGGGGGCCGGGGGGAGCAGTACTTC. Its protein is CASSSTAGGGRGEQYF.

The J gene is TRBJ1-2, the V gene TRBV7-9; D remains unclear. V gave up 2 bases and J gave up 1 base, with 5 bases separating them. This CDR3 has 13 amino acids. From germline, CDR1 is SEHNR and CDR2 FQNEAQ (reference sequence). CDR3 DNA: TGTGCCAGCAGCTTATCGGTTAACTATGGCTACACCTTC. As protein: CASSLSVNYGYTF. Together with reference TRBV7-9 and TRBJ1-2, the CDR3 gives the full variable domain: DTGVSQNPRHKITKRGQNVTFRCDPISEHNRLYWYRQTLGQGPEFLTYFQNEAQLEKSRLLSDRFSAERPKGSFSTLEIQRTEQGDSAMYLCASSLSVNYGYTFGSGTRLTVV.

The CDR3 nucleotides are TGCGCCAGCAGCCTAAGGGACGCCGGCTCCTACAATGAGCAGTTCTTC. It yields the protein CASSLRDAGSYNEQFF. This chain joins TRBV5-1 and TRBJ2-1; D might be TRBD1 or TRBD2, each matching 5 bases. This CDR3 has 16 residues. Germline CDR1 reads SGHRS; CDR2 reads YFSETQ. The V end was cut by 4 bases, the J end by 0 bases, with 14 bases between.

The chain couples TRBV5-5 to TRBJ1-1, with no clear D. V lost 6 bases, J lost 0 bases, and 6 bases lay in between. The CDR3 covers 12 residues. Germline loops: CDR1 SGHKS, CDR2 YYEKEE (reference sequence). The CDR3 DNA is TGTGCCAGCAACGGCGTGAACACTGAAGCTTTCTTT. It encodes CASNGVNTEAFF.

This clonotype has more than one count but fewer than ten. The chain uses TRBV7-8 and TRBJ1-4; 7 nucleotides line up with TRBD1. J was trimmed by 3 bases and V by 5 bases; bases with no gene match: 3. Germline-derived CDR1 and CDR2 are SGHVS and FQNEAQ. The CDR3 length is 14 residues. CDR3 residues: CASSRGQPNEKLFF. DNA for the CDR3: TGTGCCAGCAGCCGGGGACAGCCTAATGAAAAACTGTTTTTT. The complete variable domain, with remaining parts taken from reference TRBV7-8 and TRBJ1-4, reads GAGVSQSPRYKVAKRGQDVALRCDPISGHVSLFWYQQALGQGPEFLTYFQNEAQLDKSGLPSDRFFAERPEGSVSTLKIQRTQQEDSAVYLCASSRGQPNEKLFFGSGTQLSVL.

This chain connects TRBV12-3 or TRBV12-4 to TRBJ2-5; 8 bases are a match to TRBD2. The J segment lost 5 bases and the V segment lost 3 bases, leaving 11 bases of the junction unmatched. This CDR3 region has 16 residues. The CDR3 coding sequence is TGTGCCAGCAGTTTCTACGGACTAGCAGCCCAGGAGACCCAGTACTTC. Its translation is CASSFYGLAAQETQYF.

The CDR3 nucleotides are TGCAGTGCTATTTGGACAGGGGGCAACACTGAAGCTTTCTTT. Amino acid sequence: CSAIWTGGNTEAFF. The chain employs TRBV20-1 and TRBJ1-1; TRBD1 agrees at 11 bases. The CDR3 contains 14 residues. Trimming at V came to 4 bases and at J to 2 bases, leaving 3 bases not matched to a gene. CDR1 is DFQATT, CDR2 SNEGSKA, per germline (reference sequence).

The rearrangement links TRBV18 to TRBJ2-1; D tentatively fits TRBD1 or TRBD2 (5 bases each). Germline V lookup: CDR1 KGHSH, CDR2 LQKENI. The V end was cut by 4 bases, the J end by 6 bases, with 16 bases between. This CDR3 contains 15 residues. The CDR3 protein is CASSHLGDLVNEQFF. In nucleotides, the CDR3 is TGTGCCAGCTCACATCTCGGGGACCTAGTCAATGAGCAGTTCTTC.

This clonotype was observed a few times. This chain uses TRBV20-1 with TRBJ2-3; D remains ambiguous. This CDR3 is 12 amino acids long. Per the germline V gene, CDR1 is DFQATT and CDR2 is SNEGSKA (reference sequence). The V gene lost 2 bases and the J gene lost 4 bases, with 7 bases spanning the gap. CDR3: CSARKPADTQYF. The CDR3 DNA follows: TGCAGTGCTAGAAAACCGGCAGATACGCAGTATTTT.

This clonotype was recorded a few times. The chain couples TRBV20-1 to TRBJ1-2; a weak D match, TRBD1 (5 bases). Looked up from germline, CDR1 is DFQATT and CDR2 is SNEGSKA (reference sequence). V dropped 3 bases and J dropped 8 bases, with 10 bases sitting between them. The CDR3 runs 11 residues. The CDR3 DNA is TGCAGTGCTAGGGCAGGGCAAGGCTACACCTTC. Encoded protein: CSARAGQGYTF.

CDR3 bases: TGTGCCAGCAGTGGAGACTGGGCTGAAGCTTTCTTT. Its protein product is CASSGDWAEAFF. J is TRBJ1-1 and V is TRBV6-6; unclear D gene. This CDR3 spans 12 amino acids. Germline loops: CDR1 MNHNY, CDR2 SVGAGI (reference sequence). V was trimmed by 5 bases and J by 6 bases, leaving 10 bases between them.

This clonotype has a handful of counts. This rearrangement joins TRBV4-1 to TRBJ2-7; possibly TRBD1 for D (5 bases). CDR3 size: 14 residues. CDR1 MGHRA and CDR2 YSYEKL come from the germline V gene. V was pared by 0 bases and J by 1 base, with 7 bases between. The CDR3: CASSQDPGSYEQYF. CDR3 DNA: TGCGCCAGCAGCCAAGATCCAGGGTCCTACGAGCAGTACTTC.

The chain links TRBV28 to TRBJ1-1; D is unclear. Germline values: CDR1 MDHEN, CDR2 SYDVKM. This CDR3 is 13 amino acids long. The V gene lost 4 bases and the J gene lost 4 bases, with 10 bases spanning the gap. This chain's CDR3 is CASSWYEGTEAFF. CDR3 coding DNA: TGTGCCAGCAGTTGGTACGAGGGCACTGAAGCTTTCTTT.

The V and J genes are TRBV28 and TRBJ2-7, with D possibly TRBD2 on 7 matching bases. Germline V CDR1 and CDR2: MDHEN, SYDVKM. V lost 4 bases, J lost 2 bases, and 12 bases lay in between. This CDR3 is built from 14 residues. CDR3 region: CASSSRGRPYEQYF. CDR3 sequence (DNA): TGTGCCAGCAGTTCGCGGGGGCGTCCCTACGAGCAGTACTTC.

In this sample, this clonotype turned up many times. The V gene is TRBV20-1, the J gene TRBJ2-1; tentative D call: TRBD2 (5 bases). In germline, CDR1 is DFQATT, CDR2 SNEGSKA (reference sequence). The ends were cut back, 0 bases at V and 0 bases at J, with 12 bases in the middle. The CDR3 runs 16 residues. Here the CDR3 DNA reads TGCAGTGCTAGAGATCTCGAGGGCAGCTCCTACAATGAGCAGTTCTTC. As protein: CSARDLEGSSYNEQFF.